This T cell receptor beta chain was recovered during a study of shared clonotypes between healthy human individuals (dated by TCRdb to 2019 to 2021). Looking at the study overall: A couple of women and a few men aged 18 to 49 years were included in the cohort. For each donor, three plates each were used for CD4 naive and CD4 memory, two plates were used for CD8 naive, and one plate was used for CD8 memory. To estimate repertoire size and how much clonotypes are shared between individuals, the study performed deep sequencing of blood TCR repertoires from about five healthy adults. Libraries were prepared and TCR repertoires were sequenced by different laboratories using diverse techniques, in order to increase sequencing depth and limit assay-specific biases. Leukapheresis yielded between about 0.8 and 9.5 billion PBMCs per donor. Study-wide conclusions, independent of this receptor: Rarefaction of sorted-subset datasets indicated incomplete sequencing despite the large sequencing depth. Larger estimated clonotype richness was generally found for naive subsets than for memory subsets. Compared with non-shared clonotypes, clonotypes shared by all four sorted-subset donors had higher generation probabilities. Across four donors, about 5% of naive CD4, roughly 3.3% of naive CD8, 2.3% of memory CD4, and approximately 0.4% of memory CD8 clonotypes were shared. Sampling was restricted to blood, and TCR repertoires in tissues likely differ from the TCR repertoires found in blood. Because the study included a small number of donors, the genetic and exposure-history diversity represented was limited. Pairwise subsampling led to the expectation that sequencing depth would affect the degree of clonotype sharing among donors.

Of note for this clone: The clone's antigen remains unknown. Base-call qualities are not available, and no considerably larger clone is one nucleotide away.

TCR CDR3 regions were amplified from genomic DNA by multiplex PCR using the deep immunoSEQ assay. Extracted genomic DNA from each cell subset was spread evenly across all wells of several immunoSEQ 96-well plates, with each plate serving as a replicate. For sorted subsets, about 220 ng of genomic DNA, equivalent to 25,000 to 30,000 T cell genomes, went into each replicate PCR. The purified libraries were quantified using a Qubit 3.0 fluorometer, sized with a Bioanalyzer 2100, and then quantified again using the KAPA Library Quantification kit. Every immunoSEQ 96-well plate was sequenced on a separate single-read 150-cycle Illumina NextSeq 550 flow cell. In the original analysis: Because the immunoSEQ output included only junctional sequences and no quality scores, the filtering could not be the same as the filtering used for full-length reads. Sequences were annotated with PyIR, a Python wrapper for IgBLAST v1.9, using IMGT germline references to assign V/J genes and CDR3. Reads were filtered out if the reads had weak V/J assignments (E-value above 1e-6), no CDR3, stop codons, out-of-frame junctions, or ambiguous translated residues. V3J clonotypes were defined as sequences sharing the same inferred V gene, J gene, and CDR3 amino acid sequence. Percentage overlap between repertoires was calculated by dividing the number of shared unique clonotypes by the size of the smaller repertoire. Three approaches were used to assess repertoire richness: RTK rarefaction, the Chao1 estimator, and Recon v2.1 estimates of unobserved clonotypes. For all TCRbeta clonotypes obtained by the gDNA method from a handful of donors, generation probabilities were computed with OLGA. TCRdb stores this immuneACCESS table with in-frame sequences only. Part of the clones is absent; in the studies checked, under half of the shortfall reflects unresolved V genes, and no reason is known for the rest. That table gives V, J and clone size, and the DNA gave D and trimming. The sample yields approximately 1,000,000 clones; approximately 80% were counted once. The top ten hold roughly 0.56% of the sample.

CDR1 and CDR2, per the germline V gene, are MNHNS and SASEGT. Between the V and J ends, shortened by 5 bases and 5 bases respectively, the junction contains 12 bases. Measured from the cysteine to the phenylalanine, the CDR3 is 13 residues long. The sequence is cut down to CDR3 DNA, 39 bases in frame from base 1. Donors were healthy HIV-negative adults with no recently reported acute infections or vaccinations. Every donor was a Caucasian adult residing in Nashville, Tennessee, USA. Magnetic negative selection was used to enrich CD4+ T cells, after which naive cells were positively selected on CD45RA and the negative fraction became the memory subset. Blood was obtained by leukapheresis, after which PBMCs were separated by Ficoll-Histopaque density gradient centrifugation and cryopreserved in liquid nitrogen vapor phase. Analytical flow cytometry was used to check the purity and quantity of each magnetically sorted T cell population. Genomic DNA was isolated from every sorted fraction and measured by UV absorbance on a Nanodrop 2000c.

This receptor chain uses TRBV6-1 and TRBJ2-5, with TRBD1 tentatively as D gene (5 bases match). The sequencing input was memory CD4+ T cells from PBMCs. The sample's cell subset or site label, decoded: CD45RA-negative fraction. This receptor was identified in a man aged 18 to 30 in good health. Some clones in this sample may be carry-over from other donors' samples. The CDR3 sequence is CASSYQGRETQYF. The DNA is TGTGCCAGCAGTTATCAGGGCCGCGAGACCCAGTACTTC.